One and the same sample provided the 28 T cell receptor beta chains below, sequenced in a study of T-cell reconstitution after alpha-beta-depleted transplantation in children. Preparing the TCRbeta library involved the use of unique molecular identifiers. TCRdb re-analysed the PCR reads in MiXCR, keeping a single row per CDR3 protein. The table shows around 580,000 distinct CDR3 sequences, with roughly 24% occurring only once. This sample comprised PBMCs, mostly from graft donor cells, obtained 360 days after TCRalphabeta/CD19-depleted stem cell transplant. All receptors come from a boy under two years old who had a stem cell transplant for acute myeloid leukemia, so the T cells may come from the graft donor.

The sample holds a few counts of this clonotype. CDR3 coding DNA: TGCAGTGCTACCTTGGCGGGACCAGATACGCAGTATTTT. This encodes CSATLAGPDTQYF. This chain uses TRBV20-1 with TRBJ2-3; possible D gene TRBD2, 6 bases. Per germline, CDR1 DFQATT and CDR2 SNEGSKA (reference sequence). V lost 4 bases and J lost 4, with 12 bases in between. The length of the CDR3 is 13 residues.

This clonotype was seen at least ten times. The chain carries TRBV7-6 and TRBJ2-7, with TRBD2 identical over 9 bases. Germline lookup yields CDR1 SGHVS and CDR2 FNYEAQ. The V gene end was trimmed by 2 bases and the J gene end by 6 bases; junction bases not matched to a gene: 8. The CDR3 has 15 residues. For the CDR3, the DNA is TGTGCCAGCAGCTTAATGGATAGCGGGGGAAGCGAGCAGTACTTC. Protein product: CASSLMDSGGSEQYF.

The chain recombines TRBV7-2 with TRBJ1-1; 9 bases are shared with TRBD1. The V gene's germline CDR1 is SGHTA and CDR2 FQGNSA. V was clipped by 3 bases and J by 6 bases; unmatched bases: 2. The CDR3 has 13 amino acids. The CDR3, as DNA: TGTGCCAGCAGCTTGGACAGGGGCGCTGAAGCTTTCTTT. Its translation is CASSLDRGAEAFF.

This clonotype was seen ten or more times. The chain is built from TRBV20-1 and TRBJ2-1, with D possibly matching TRBD2 (6 bases). The CDR3 totals 10 residues. V was clipped by 6 bases and J by 7 bases, with 7 bases between them. Germline CDR1 reads DFQATT; CDR2 reads SNEGSKA (reference sequence). CDR3 in amino acids: CSAEGNEQFF. The CDR3, as DNA: TGCAGTGCGGAGGGGAATGAGCAGTTCTTC.

The chain joins TRBV9 to TRBJ2-7, with D unresolved. Germline V gene lookup returns CDR1 SGDLS and CDR2 YYNGEE. Trimming stripped 0 bases from V and 5 bases from J, with 6 bases between. The CDR3 loop spans 12 amino acids. DNA of the CDR3: TGTGCCAGCAGCGTAGGCAGTGACGAGCAGTACTTC. Its protein is CASSVGSDEQYF.

This clonotype was observed a single time. The chain joins TRBV12-3 or TRBV12-4 to TRBJ1-5; possible D gene TRBD1, 6 bases. The CDR3 runs to 15 residues. Trimming cost V 3 bases and J 4 bases, with 13 bases left between them. The chain's CDR3 is CASSFRRGINQPQHF. The DNA for the CDR3 is TGTGCCAGCAGTTTTCGGAGGGGGATAAATCAGCCCCAGCATTTT.

This clonotype was picked up one time. The V call is TRBV7-8, the J call TRBJ2-7; 7 nucleotides match TRBD1. CDR3 size: 15 residues. The germline V gene encodes CDR1 SGHVS and CDR2 FQNEAQ. Trimming removed 1 base from V and 1 base from J; junction bases left unmatched: 4. The CDR3 bases are TGTGCCAGCAGCTTAGACGGGACAGCGTCCTACGAGCAGTACTTC. Protein product: CASSLDGTASYEQYF.

With respect to this clonotype: Likely a read error: the CDR3 ends without its conserved phenylalanine or tryptophan. V gene TRBV7-2 combines with J gene TRBJ2-1, with 9 bases aligning to TRBD1. V lost 7 bases and J lost 3; bases outside the gene matches: 10. The CDR3 runs 16 residues. Germline CDR1 and CDR2: SGHTA and FQGNSA. CDR3: CASTLDGTGIYNEQFI. The CDR3 nucleotides are TGTGCCAGCACCCTAGACGGGACAGGGATCTACAATGAGCAGTTCATC.

The sample holds a few counts of this clonotype. The rearrangement links TRBV6-5 to TRBJ2-7, with a tentative D call TRBD2 (5 bases). CDR1 is MNHEY and CDR2 is SVGAGI in the germline V gene. This CDR3 is built from 13 residues. V dropped 2 bases and J dropped 1 base, with 6 bases sitting between them. This chain's CDR3 is CASSYTRSYEQYF. In DNA form, the CDR3 reads TGTGCCAGCAGTTACACTAGGTCCTACGAGCAGTACTTC.

The chain has TRBV6-1 and TRBJ2-7; either TRBD1 or TRBD2 may supply D (5 bases each). Germline CDR1 reads MNHNS; CDR2 reads SASEGT. V gave up 6 bases and J gave up 2 bases, with 17 bases separating them. The CDR3 totals 15 residues. CDR3 sequence: CASRPRGVNTYEQYF. For the CDR3, the DNA is TGTGCCAGCAGACCCAGAGGGGTCAATACCTACGAGCAGTACTTC.

This clonotype was picked up many times. The chain combines TRBV6-5 with TRBJ2-2, with 8 bases that match TRBD1. This CDR3 has 16 amino acids. Unmatched junction bases numbered 9, after V lost 2 bases and J lost 7 bases. The germline gives CDR1 MNHEY, CDR2 SVGAGI. The CDR3 is CASSYQGATRSGELFF. The CDR3 DNA sequence: TGTGCCAGCAGTTACCAGGGGGCGACGAGGAGCGGGGAGCTGTTTTTT.

This clonotype was found a few times. V is TRBV12-3 or TRBV12-4 and J is TRBJ1-4, with D unresolved. V was pared by 5 bases and J by 5 bases, with 12 bases between. CDR3 size: 14 residues. CDR3 in amino acids: CASSPGRANEKLFF. CDR3 DNA: TGTGCCAGCAGTCCGGGGAGGGCAAATGAAAAACTGTTTTTT.

This clonotype was found many times. The chain employs TRBV20-1 and TRBJ2-5; D call uncertain. Germline V gene data show CDR1 as DFQATT and CDR2 as SNEGSKA (reference sequence). Trimming removed 1 base from V and 9 bases from J, with 15 bases in between. CDR3 size: 13 residues. CDR3 in DNA: TGCAGTGCTAGAGGACCTCAAAGAGTGGCCCAGTACTTC. Translation gives CSARGPQRVAQYF.

This clonotype has a handful of counts. V gene TRBV12-3 or TRBV12-4 combines with J gene TRBJ2-1, with D maybe TRBD2 (6 bases). The ends were cut back, 3 bases at V and 6 bases at J, with 18 bases in the middle. The CDR3 covers 16 residues. CDR3 residues: CASSFSPGLGGNEQFF. In nucleotides, the CDR3 is TGTGCCAGCAGTTTTTCCCCCGGTTTGGGGGGCAATGAGCAGTTCTTC.

This clonotype has only a few counts. The V and J genes are TRBV6-5 and TRBJ1-3, with D unresolved. V was shortened by 0 bases and J by 0 bases, with 15 bases between the two germline ends. This CDR3 region has 18 residues. Germline CDR1 reads MNHEY; CDR2 reads SVGAGI. The CDR3 DNA reads TGTGCCAGCAGTTACTCGAGTCCCCCTGAACTCTCTGGAAACACCATATATTTT. Translated: CASSYSSPPELSGNTIYF.

The table lists this clonotype with a few counts. This chain connects TRBV7-9 to TRBJ2-5, with D maybe TRBD2 (5 bases). V was clipped by 5 bases and J by 1 base, with 11 bases between them. Germline assignment: CDR1 SEHNR and CDR2 FQNEAQ (reference sequence). CDR3 size: 14 residues. CDR3 sequence: CASSTRTAQETQYF. The CDR3, as DNA: TGTGCCAGCAGCACCAGGACTGCCCAAGAGACCCAGTACTTC.

This clonotype was counted a few times. The V and J genes are TRBV5-1 and TRBJ2-3, with 7 bases lining up with TRBD1. Trimming cost V 3 bases and J 2 bases; bases outside gene matches: 3. The germline V gene encodes CDR1 SGHRS and CDR2 YFSETQ. This CDR3 contains 14 residues. The chain's CDR3 is CASSWDRPTDTQYF. CDR3 DNA sequence: TGCGCCAGCAGCTGGGACAGACCCACAGATACGCAGTATTTT.

This clonotype has only a few counts. The chain has TRBV19 and TRBJ2-2, with a weak D call TRBD2 (6 bases). The CDR3 contains 14 residues. With 4 bases removed from V and 3 bases from J, the gap between germline ends came to 9 bases. Germline CDR1 LNHDA, CDR2 SQIVND (reference sequence). CDR3 sequence (DNA): TGTGCCAGTAGTAGTCGGAGGGACACCGGGGAGCTGTTTTTT. It codes for CASSSRRDTGELFF.

This clonotype was observed many times. The chain carries TRBV6-1 and TRBJ2-2; 9 positions match TRBD2. The CDR3 extends over 16 amino acids. V was clipped by 10 bases and J by 1 base; unmatched bases: 10. Germline CDR1 reads MNHNS; CDR2 reads SASEGT. The CDR3 spells CATSPERGVNTGELFF. The CDR3 bases are TGTGCCACCTCCCCGGAGCGGGGGGTGAACACCGGGGAGCTGTTTTTT.

This clonotype was recorded many times. The rearrangement joins TRBV20-1 to TRBJ2-7, with TRBD1 matching 9 bases. This CDR3 contains 11 residues. V lost 7 bases and J lost 6; bases outside the gene matches: 4. CDR1 is DFQATT, CDR2 SNEGSKA, per germline (reference sequence). The CDR3, as DNA: TGCAGTGTTGGACAGGGGATCGAGCAGTACTTC. This gives the protein CSVGQGIEQYF.

This chain connects TRBV20-1 to TRBJ1-1; D is uncertain. V was shortened by 4 bases and J by 2 bases, with 11 bases between the two germline ends. CDR1 is DFQATT, CDR2 SNEGSKA, per germline (reference sequence). This CDR3 has 13 amino acids. The CDR3 coding sequence is TGCAGTGCTACCCACGTGACCAACACTGAAGCTTTCTTT. This translates into CSATHVTNTEAFF.

The chain employs TRBV15 and TRBJ2-3; unclear D gene. The CDR3 loop spans 14 amino acids. Germline V gene lookup returns CDR1 LNHNV and CDR2 YYDKDF (reference sequence). The V and J ends lost 2 bases and 0 bases respectively, with 6 bases between them. CDR3 in amino acids: CATSRQRSTDTQYF. CDR3 nucleotides: TGTGCCACCAGCAGACAGAGAAGCACAGATACGCAGTATTTT.

This clonotype was detected ten times or more. The V call is TRBV25-1, the J call TRBJ2-1; the match to TRBD1 covers 9 bases. This CDR3 is 16 amino acids long. The germline gives CDR1 MGHDK, CDR2 SYGVNS. The V gene end was trimmed by 0 bases and the J gene end by 1 base; junction bases not matched to a gene: 1. This CDR3 reads CASSEYGTGSYNEQFF. The CDR3 coding sequence is TGTGCCAGCAGTGAATATGGGACAGGGTCCTACAATGAGCAGTTCTTC.

The chain is built from TRBV13 and TRBJ2-5; a weak D match, TRBD1 (6 bases). Trimming removed 8 bases from V and 3 bases from J, with 16 bases in between. The V gene's germline CDR1 is PRHDT and CDR2 FYEKMQ (reference sequence). CDR3 size: 14 residues. CDR3 sequence (DNA): TGTGCCAGCGGGTCTGATTACAGGGAAGAGACCCAGTACTTC. As protein: CASGSDYREETQYF.

The chain links TRBV29-1 to TRBJ1-2; 7 bases match TRBD1. The CDR3 length is 15 residues. Germline V CDR1 and CDR2: SQVTM, ANQGSEA. V was clipped by 4 bases and J by 8 bases; unmatched bases: 16. The CDR3 reads CSVAPTGEGFYGYTF. The DNA for the CDR3 is TGCAGCGTTGCCCCAACAGGGGAAGGGTTTTACGGCTACACCTTC. The complete variable domain, with remaining parts taken from reference TRBV29-1 and TRBJ1-2, reads SAVISQKPSRDICQRGTSLTIQCQVDSQVTMMFWYRQQPGQSLTLIATANQGSEATYESGFVIDKFPISRPNLTFSTLTVSNMSPEDSSIYLCSVAPTGEGFYGYTFGSGTRLTVV.

V gene TRBV10-3 combines with J gene TRBJ2-3, with D possibly being TRBD2 (5 bases). Deletions cut 11 bases from V and 1 base from J, with 13 bases between. Germline loops: CDR1 ENHRY, CDR2 SYGVKD. The CDR3 consists of 13 residues. The CDR3 sequence is CASQEEGTDTQYF. For the CDR3, the DNA is TGTGCCTCCCAGGAGGAAGGCACAGATACGCAGTATTTT.

This chain uses TRBV2 with TRBJ2-3, with a tentative D call TRBD2 (6 bases). This CDR3 is 16 amino acids long. Germline V gene data show CDR1 as SNHLY and CDR2 as FYNNEI. The V end was cut by 5 bases, the J end by 10 bases, with 25 bases between. The CDR3 spells CASSLRLVGELGAQYF. CDR3 in DNA: TGTGCCAGCAGTCTCCGACTAGTGGGTGAATTGGGTGCGCAGTATTTT.

This clonotype was picked up many times. For the CDR3, the DNA is TGTGCCAGCAGCTCCCTTGCGCAGGGTGGCTATGGCTACACCTTC. It encodes CASSSLAQGGYGYTF. The chain is built from TRBV7-9 and TRBJ1-2, with D perhaps matching TRBD1 (5 bases). The germline V gene encodes CDR1 SEHNR and CDR2 FQNEAQ (reference sequence). V was cut by 4 bases and J by 4 bases, with 16 bases left in between. The CDR3 totals 15 residues. Full variable domain (rest looked up from reference TRBV7-9 and TRBJ1-2): DTGVSQNPRHKITKRGQNVTFRCDPISEHNRLYWYRQTLGQGPEFLTYFQNEAQLEKSRLLSDRFSAERPKGSFSTLEIQRTEQGDSAMYLCASSSLAQGGYGYTFGSGTRLTVV.